A single sample is the source of the 24 T cell receptor beta chains below, sequenced in a study of blood T cell repertoires in COVID-19. The method was immunoSEQ multiplex PCR; TCRdb's version includes in-frame clones alone and lacks a portion of them. The table records about 78,000 clones, roughly 91% of them present only once. The specimen was peripheral blood. These receptors originate from a woman in her forties or fifties in a cohort sampled during active COVID-19.

The chain uses TRBV19 and TRBJ1-1; 8 nucleotides line up with TRBD1. The V gene's germline CDR1 is LNHDA and CDR2 SQIVND (reference sequence). This CDR3 has 21 amino acids. V shed 4 bases and J 0 bases; nucleotides not matched to a gene: 22. CDR3 sequence (DNA): TGTGCCAGTAGTACGTCGTTAATCCAATCACAGGGGGAAGGGATGAACACTGAAGCTTTCTTT. Its translation is CASSTSLIQSQGEGMNTEAFF.

A single count supports this clone. V is TRBV4-2 and J is TRBJ1-5; D possibly corresponds to TRBD1 (5 bases). The CDR3 extends over 15 amino acids. Trimming took 1 base from V and 7 from J, leaving 14 bases between them. Germline loops: CDR1 LGHNA, CDR2 YNFKEQ. As DNA, the CDR3 is TGTGCCAGCAGCCAAGGACAAGGGGCTAGACAGCCCCAGCATTTT. This codes for CASSQGQGARQPQHF.

The gene calls are TRBV18 and TRBJ1-5, with D possibly being TRBD1 (5 bases). In germline, CDR1 is KGHSH, CDR2 LQKENI. Trimming shortened V by 4 bases and J by 0 bases, and 16 bases separated the two germline ends. This CDR3 contains 17 residues. CDR3 nucleotide sequence: TGTGCCAGCTCACTCTCTGGGCCAGGGTATAGCAATCAGCCCCAGCATTTT. Protein: CASSLSGPGYSNQPQHF.

The chain uses TRBV11-3 and TRBJ1-6; a weak D match, TRBD1 (5 bases). V dropped 3 bases and J dropped 7 bases, with 10 bases sitting between them. The CDR3 totals 14 residues. Germline values: CDR1 SGHNT, CDR2 YENEEA. The CDR3 DNA reads as TGTGCCAGCAGCTTGGGAGGGGCGAATTCACCCCTCCACTTT. It yields the protein CASSLGGANSPLHF.

The chain couples TRBV7-9 to TRBJ2-7; D gene unclear. V was trimmed by 7 bases and J by 7 bases, leaving 11 bases between them. Germline lookup yields CDR1 SEHNR and CDR2 FQNEAQ (reference sequence). The CDR3 totals 11 residues. This CDR3 is CASTPAREQYF. For the CDR3, the DNA is TGTGCCAGCACCCCTGCGCGGGAGCAGTACTTC.

The chain has TRBV5-4 and TRBJ2-1; 7 bases align to TRBD2. V was clipped by 0 bases and J by 10 bases; unmatched bases: 13. The CDR3 totals 16 residues. Germline V gene data show CDR1 as SGHNT and CDR2 as YYREEE (reference sequence). CDR3 sequence reads: CASSLGRDYRDTEQFF. CDR3 sequence (DNA): TGTGCCAGCAGCTTGGGGAGGGACTACCGCGATACGGAGCAGTTCTTC.

CDR3 loop: CASSLAGGTGLSQETQYF. CDR3 DNA: TGCGCCAGCAGCTTGGCCGGGGGGACAGGGTTATCGCAAGAGACCCAGTACTTC. The chain is built from TRBV5-1 and TRBJ2-5; 9 bases fit TRBD1. This CDR3 has 18 amino acids. CDR1 is SGHRS, CDR2 YFSETQ, per germline. The ends lost 0 bases at V and 2 bases at J; junction bases unmatched: 11.

This clone was counted a single time. The chain carries TRBV19 and TRBJ1-1, with D possibly TRBD1 on 5 matching bases. In germline, CDR1 is LNHDA, CDR2 SQIVND (reference sequence). The CDR3 runs 15 residues. The ends were cut back, 8 bases at V and 8 bases at J, with 24 bases in the middle. The CDR3 protein is CASGALWRGGREAFF. CDR3 sequence (DNA): TGTGCCAGTGGGGCCCTATGGCGGGGAGGACGGGAAGCTTTCTTT.

This clone was counted a single time. This chain links TRBV12-3 or TRBV12-4 with TRBJ1-1; D may be TRBD1 (5 bases). The V end was cut by 9 bases, the J end by 3 bases, with 14 bases between. The CDR3 is 13 residues long. In nucleotides, the CDR3 is TGTGCCAGTCCCGGGGGGGGAGACACTGAAGCTTTCTTT. This codes for CASPGGGDTEAFF.

This sequence joins TRBV3-1 (or the pseudogene TRBV3-2) and TRBJ2-5; maybe TRBD2 (6 bases). In germline, CDR1 is LGHDT, CDR2 YNNKEL (reference sequence). This CDR3 is 16 amino acids long. V was pared by 0 bases and J by 5 bases, with 16 bases between. Here the CDR3 DNA reads TGTGCCAGCAGCCAAGATTCAGGCGGGACCGGGGAGACCCAGTACTTC. This gives the protein CASSQDSGGTGETQYF.

The V and J genes are TRBV11-2 and TRBJ1-1; TRBD1 matches at 7 bases. J lost 4 bases, V lost 3 bases, and 5 bases had no gene match. Germline V gives CDR1 SGHAT, CDR2 FQNNGV. The CDR3 has 14 amino acids. CDR3 bases: TGTGCCAGCAGCTTCTCGACAGGGCCCACTGAAGCTTTCTTT. It is translated as CASSFSTGPTEAFF.

This clone is a singleton in its sample. J is TRBJ2-3 and V is TRBV3-1 (or the pseudogene TRBV3-2); 8 nucleotides match TRBD2. The CDR3 consists of 16 residues. CDR1 and CDR2 from the germline V gene are LGHDT and YNNKEL (reference sequence). The ends lost 1 base at V and 7 bases at J; junction bases unmatched: 10. CDR3 in DNA: TGTGCCAGCAGCCAAGTTGCCTCGGGAGGGCGTCATACGCAGTATTTT. As protein: CASSQVASGGRHTQYF.

V gene TRBV7-9 combines with J gene TRBJ1-2; D call uncertain. Germline V gene lookup returns CDR1 SEHNR and CDR2 FQNEAQ (reference sequence). The CDR3 length is 15 residues. Trimming pared 3 bases from V and 4 bases from J, leaving 15 bases between. The DNA for the CDR3 is TGTGCCAGCAGCTTGATGTCCCCGACTCTCTATGGCTACACCTTC. Amino acids: CASSLMSPTLYGYTF. The entire variable domain, with the rest obtained from reference TRBV7-9 and TRBJ1-2, is as follows: DTGVSQNPRHKITKRGQNVTFRCDPISEHNRLYWYRQTLGQGPEFLTYFQNEAQLEKSRLLSDRFSAERPKGSFSTLEIQRTEQGDSAMYLCASSLMSPTLYGYTFGSGTRLTVV.

The V gene is TRBV19, the J gene TRBJ2-1; 8 bases are a match to TRBD2. The V gene end was trimmed by 1 base and the J gene end by 6 bases; junction bases not matched to a gene: 5. Per germline, CDR1 LNHDA and CDR2 SQIVND (reference sequence). The CDR3 loop spans 15 amino acids. CDR3 nucleotides: TGTGCCAGTAGTATAGCCGGACTAGCTAGCAATGAGCAGTTCTTC. Its translation is CASSIAGLASNEQFF.

The chain joins TRBV2 to TRBJ2-2; the D gene is possibly TRBD2 (7 bases). CDR1 and CDR2 from the germline V gene are SNHLY and FYNNEI. CDR3 size: 14 residues. V gave up 6 bases and J gave up 1 base, with 9 bases separating them. The CDR3, as DNA: TGTGCCAGCAGGGGAGGGGGGAACACCGGGGAGCTGTTTTTT. Protein product: CASRGGGNTGELFF.

This clone turned up a few times. The chain couples TRBV30 to TRBJ2-2, with D tentatively TRBD2 (6 bases). V lost 1 base and J 4 bases, leaving 7 bases between the germline ends. The CDR3 length is 13 residues. CDR1 and CDR2 from the germline V gene are GTSNPN and SVGIG (reference sequence). CDR3 residues: CAWSATSTGELFF. CDR3 in DNA: TGTGCCTGGAGTGCGACTAGCACCGGGGAGCTGTTTTTT. Drawing the rest from reference TRBV30 and TRBJ2-2, the complete variable domain is SQTIHQWPATLVQPVGSPLSLECTVEGTSNPNLYWYRQAAGRGLQLLFYSVGIGQISSEVPQNLSASRPQDRQFILSSKKLLLSDSGFYLCAWSATSTGELFFGEGSRLTVL.

The chain employs TRBV14 and TRBJ1-6, with TRBD1 matching 7 bases. V trimming: 1 base; J trimming: 5 bases; junction bases outside the gene matches: 11. CDR3 length: 18 residues. Germline CDR1 SGHDN, CDR2 FVKESK. The DNA for the CDR3 is TGTGCCAGCAGCCAAGCCCGGGACAGCGAAACACATAATTCACCCCTCCACTTT. Protein: CASSQARDSETHNSPLHF.

The V call is TRBV24-1, the J call TRBJ1-1; D gene unclear. Trimming pared 2 bases from V and 1 base from J, leaving 7 bases between. The CDR3 is made up of 14 amino acids. CDR1 is KGHDR and CDR2 is SFDVKD in the germline V gene. The CDR3 region is CATSDSQWNTEAFF. The CDR3 bases are TGTGCCACCAGTGATTCTCAGTGGAACACTGAAGCTTTCTTT.

CDR3 DNA sequence: TGTGCCAGTAGTCCCCGGACAGGGCCGATTGAGACCCAGTACTTC. The encoded protein is CASSPRTGPIETQYF. V usage is TRBV19 and J usage is TRBJ2-5, with TRBD1 matching over 8 bases. This CDR3 contains 15 residues. Trimming removed 5 bases from V and 5 bases from J; junction bases left unmatched: 10. Germline V CDR1 and CDR2: LNHDA, SQIVND (reference sequence).

The chain joins TRBV5-6 to TRBJ2-3, with TRBD2 as a possible D gene (6 bases). V lost 0 bases and J lost 9, with 17 bases in between. There are 15 residues in the CDR3. The germline V gene encodes CDR1 SGHDT and CDR2 YYEEEE. This CDR3 reads CASSLAASVSGTQYF. The CDR3 DNA follows: TGTGCCAGCAGCTTGGCGGCCTCCGTAAGCGGGACGCAGTATTTT. The entire variable domain, with the rest obtained from reference TRBV5-6 and TRBJ2-3, is as follows: DAGVTQSPTHLIKTRGQQVTLRCSPKSGHDTVSWYQQALGQGPQFIFQYYEEEERQRGNFPDRFSGHQFPNYSSELNVNALLLGDSALYLCASSLAASVSGTQYFGPGTRLTVL.

V is TRBV12-3 or TRBV12-4 and J is TRBJ2-2; maybe TRBD1 (6 bases). Deletions cut 6 bases from V and 7 bases from J, with 12 bases between. The CDR3 length is 13 residues. CDR3 region: CASSPGDHGELFF. As DNA, the CDR3 is TGTGCCAGCAGCCCAGGGGATCACGGGGAGCTGTTTTTT.

The rearrangement links TRBV18 to TRBJ2-3, with a possible D match to TRBD1 (5 bases). The CDR3 loop spans 15 amino acids. CDR1 is KGHSH, CDR2 LQKENI, per germline. V shed 3 bases and J shed 0 bases, with 10 bases lying between them. Written as DNA, the CDR3 is TGTGCCAGCTCACCCCAGGGCAGCAGCACAGATACGCAGTATTTT. Its translation: CASSPQGSSTDTQYF. Together with reference TRBV18 and TRBJ2-3, the CDR3 gives the full variable domain: NAGVMQNPRHLVRRRGQEARLRCSPMKGHSHVYWYRQLPEEGLKFMVYLQKENIIDESGMPKERFSAEFPKEGPSILRIQQVVRGDSAAYFCASSPQGSSTDTQYFGPGTRLTVL.

The chain is built from TRBV9 and TRBJ2-1, with 16 bases fitting TRBD2. J lost 3 bases, V lost 3 bases, and 3 bases had no gene match. The CDR3 length is 17 residues. Germline V gene sequence: CDR1 SGDLS, CDR2 YYNGEE. The CDR3 DNA reads TGTGCCAGCAGCGGGGGACTAGCGGGAGGGGTCTACAATGAGCAGTTCTTC. It is translated as CASSGGLAGGVYNEQFF.

V and J are TRBV30 and TRBJ2-2; 14 nucleotides match TRBD2. V gave up 3 bases and J gave up 9 bases; unmatched junction bases: 12. The CDR3 extends over 17 amino acids. Germline V gene sequence: CDR1 GTSNPN, CDR2 SVGIG (reference sequence). The CDR3 nucleotides read TGTGCCTGGAGGGACCTCGGGACTAGCGGGAGTAGGAGGGAGCTGTTTTTT. Its protein is CAWRDLGTSGSRRELFF.